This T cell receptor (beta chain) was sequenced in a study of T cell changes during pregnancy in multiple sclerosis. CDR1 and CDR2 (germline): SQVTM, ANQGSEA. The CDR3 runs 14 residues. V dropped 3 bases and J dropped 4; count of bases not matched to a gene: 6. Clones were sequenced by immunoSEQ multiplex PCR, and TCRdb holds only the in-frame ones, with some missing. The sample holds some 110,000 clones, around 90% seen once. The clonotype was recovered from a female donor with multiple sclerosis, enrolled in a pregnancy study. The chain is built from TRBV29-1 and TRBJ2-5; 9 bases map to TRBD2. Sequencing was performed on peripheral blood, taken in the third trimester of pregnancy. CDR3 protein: CSVEGGRGLETQYF. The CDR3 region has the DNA TGCAGCGTTGAGGGCGGGAGGGGTTTAGAGACCCAGTACTTC.